Listed below are T cell receptor beta chains from one sample, sequenced in a study of regulatory T cells in long-lasting Graves disease. TCRdb passed the multiplex PCR reads through MiXCR, listing each CDR3 protein once. Seen here are approximately 360,000 distinct CDR3 sequences, roughly 12% observed once, and the top ten hold approximately 17%. Another study also made use of these data, one on T cells in Graves' hyperthyroidism and ophthalmopathy.

Sequencing was performed on peripheral blood mononuclear cells (PBMCs), taken at new diagnosis, from a patient treated with antithyroid drugs. All receptors derive from a woman under 30 with Graves disease. Each CDR3 is given with its conserved first and last residue. The D gene is left open where the match is weak. Clone size is shown for a subset of rows, as once, few, many or a class of expanded clone.

d_gene	j_gene	abundance	v_gene	CDR3aa	CDR3nt
TRBD1	TRBJ1-2	many	TRBV28	CASRDGQGPNYGYTF	TGTGCCAGCAGGGACGGACAGGGTCCCAACTATGGCTACACCTTC
-	TRBJ1-6	-	TRBV4-3	CASSQDGGDNSPLHF	TGCGCCAGCAGCCAAGATGGAGGGGATAATTCACCCCTCCACTTT
TRBD1	TRBJ1-4	many	TRBV19	CASTNGQGNNEKLFF	TGTGCCAGTACCAATGGACAGGGGAATAATGAAAAACTGTTTTTT
-	TRBJ2-3	few	TRBV9	CASSVLRGRGYGDTQYF	TGTGCCAGCAGCGTCCTCCGGGGCAGGGGTTATGGGGATACGCAGTATTTT
TRBD1	TRBJ2-3	many	TRBV5-1	CASSPGQGADTQYF	TGCGCCAGCAGCCCCGGACAGGGCGCAGATACGCAGTATTTT
-	TRBJ1-5	-	TRBV5-5	CASSLWDNNQPQHF	TGTGCCAGCAGCTTGTGGGACAACAATCAGCCCCAGCATTTT
-	TRBJ2-1	many	TRBV12-3/TRBV12-4	CASSGTRADDEQFF	TGTGCCAGCAGTGGGACCCGAGCGGACGATGAGCAGTTCTTC
-	TRBJ2-3	-	TRBV9	CASSATWGASGTDTQYF	TGTGCCAGCAGCGCCACTTGGGGGGCAAGTGGAACAGATACGCAGTATTTT
TRBD2	TRBJ2-3	many	TRBV20-1	CSARTSGITDTQYF	TGCAGTGCTCGGACTAGCGGGATCACAGATACGCAGTATTTT
-	TRBJ1-5	many	TRBV2	CASNGWGHQPQHF	TGTGCCAGCAACGGCTGGGGCCATCAGCCCCAGCATTTT
TRBD1	TRBJ1-1	-	TRBV5-4	CASSPGQVGGMNTEAFF	TGTGCCAGCAGCCCTGGACAGGTCGGGGGCATGAACACTGAAGCTTTCTTT
-	TRBJ1-2	many	TRBV6-1	CASRVPGLDSSNYGYTF	TGTGCCAGCAGAGTTCCGGGACTGGACTCCTCTAACTATGGCTACACCTTC
TRBD1	TRBJ2-1	many	TRBV6-1	CASRRTGEGTYNEQFF	TGTGCCAGCAGGCGGACAGGGGAAGGAACCTACAATGAGCAGTTCTTC
-	TRBJ2-1	many	TRBV4-3	CASSQDQGGSYNEQFF	TGCGCCAGCAGCCAAGATCAGGGGGGATCATACAATGAGCAGTTCTTC
-	TRBJ2-2	many	TRBV10-3	CAISERRMNTGELFF	TGTGCCATCAGTGAGCGGCGGATGAACACCGGGGAGCTGTTTTTT
-	TRBJ1-6	many	TRBV11-2	CASSQGRNSPLHF	TGTGCCAGCAGCCAGGGGAGGAATTCACCCCTCCACTTT
-	TRBJ2-1	-	TRBV14	CASSHLSGSYNEQFF	TGTGCCAGCAGCCATTTGAGCGGCTCCTACAATGAGCAGTTCTTC
-	TRBJ2-3	many	TRBV28	CASSRRRARHIDTQYF	TGTGCCAGCAGTCGTCGGAGGGCACGGCACATAGATACGCAGTATTTT
-	TRBJ1-5	many	TRBV7-9	CASSTRGGPDQPQHF	TGTGCCAGCAGCACTAGGGGGGGGCCTGATCAGCCCCAGCATTTT
-	TRBJ1-2	many	TRBV12-3/TRBV12-4	CASSLTRQKSSSNYGYTF	TGTGCCAGCAGTTTAACTAGGCAGAAGTCGAGTTCTAACTATGGCTACACCTTC
-	TRBJ2-1	many	TRBV18	CASSGGWSYNEQFF	TGTGCCAGCTCAGGGGGATGGTCCTACAATGAGCAGTTCTTC
TRBD2	TRBJ2-1	-	TRBV12-3/TRBV12-4	CASSTGLAGGNYNEQFF	TGTGCCAGCAGTACGGGACTAGCGGGAGGGAATTACAATGAGCAGTTCTTC
-	TRBJ2-5	few	TRBV7-9	CASSLEGVGLRSETQYF	TGTGCTAGCAGCTTAGAAGGGGTCGGGCTTCGGTCGGAGACCCAGTACTTC
-	TRBJ2-2	many	TRBV12-3/TRBV12-4	CASSPRMGLRTGELFF	TGTGCCAGCTCTCCACGGATGGGTTTGAGGACCGGGGAGCTGTTTTTT
TRBD2	TRBJ2-3	few	TRBV6-2/TRBV6-3	CATDGLAADTQYF	TGTGCCACGGACGGACTAGCGGCAGATACGCAGTATTTT
TRBD2	TRBJ2-3	many	TRBV29-1	CSVGGTSSTDTQYF	TGCAGCGTTGGTGGGACTAGCAGCACAGATACGCAGTATTTT
-	TRBJ1-5	once	TRBV7-2	CASSSRGGRQPQHF	TGTGCCAGCAGCTCGCGGGGGGGCAGGCAGCCCCAGCATTTT
-	TRBJ1-2	many	TRBV3-1	CASSHGSEGPGYTF	TGTGCCAGCAGCCACGGGTCCGAAGGTCCGGGCTACACCTTC
-	TRBJ2-1	few	TRBV5-1	CASSLEDPGGEQFF	TGCGCCAGCAGCCTCGAAGACCCCGGGGGTGAGCAGTTCTTC
-	TRBJ1-1	many	TRBV6-1	CASSRTLDTEAFF	TGTGCCAGCAGCCGGACACTGGACACTGAAGCTTTCTTT
-	TRBJ1-5	many	TRBV7-2	CASTSARGQPQHF	TGTGCCAGCACCTCAGCGCGAGGCCAGCCCCAGCATTTT
TRBD2	TRBJ2-3	many	TRBV11-2	CASSLVAPAGGGDTQYF	TGTGCCAGCAGCTTAGTCGCCCCAGCGGGGGGAGGGGATACGCAGTATTTT
TRBD2	TRBJ2-7	few	TRBV4-3	CASSLKTLLAGGSYEQYF	TGCGCCAGCAGCTTAAAGACCCTTCTAGCGGGAGGTTCCTACGAGCAGTACTTC
TRBD1	TRBJ1-1	many	TRBV20-1	CSASQGVVTEAFF	TGCAGTGCTAGTCAGGGGGTAGTAACTGAAGCTTTCTTT
-	TRBJ2-4	few	TRBV5-1	CASSLEPGVIQYF	TGCGCCAGCAGCTTGGAGCCAGGGGTCATTCAGTACTTC
TRBD1	TRBJ1-1	many	TRBV5-1	CASSSGTATRITEAFF	TGCGCCAGCAGCTCCGGGACAGCTACACGAATCACTGAAGCTTTCTTT
-	TRBJ2-1	many	TRBV6-1	CASLLSMTVSYNEQFF	TGTGCCAGCCTTCTCTCCATGACAGTATCCTACAATGAGCAGTTCTTC
TRBD1	TRBJ2-7	many	TRBV28	CASSLTGMRRQGNYEQYF	TGTGCCAGCAGTTTGACGGGTATGCGGAGACAGGGAAACTACGAGCAGTACTTC
TRBD1	TRBJ2-2	few	TRBV20-1	CSAVGTVLTGELFF	TGCAGTGCTGTAGGGACAGTCCTCACCGGGGAGCTGTTTTTT
-	TRBJ2-1	-	TRBV9	CASSVNKYNEQFF	TGTGCCAGCAGCGTAAACAAATACAATGAGCAGTTCTTC
-	TRBJ2-1	many	TRBV7-3	CASSDQGNEQFF	TGTGCCAGCAGCGACCAGGGCAATGAGCAGTTCTTC
-	TRBJ1-4	-	TRBV14	CASSPRLNEKLFF	TGTGCCAGCAGCCCCAGGCTAAATGAAAAACTGTTTTTT
-	TRBJ1-1	many	TRBV28	CASHARGRANTEAFF	TGTGCCAGCCACGCTAGGGGCAGGGCGAACACTGAAGCTTTCTTT
TRBD2	TRBJ2-1	-	TRBV7-9	CASSPGLAELLPYYNEQFF	TGTGCCAGCAGCCCGGGACTAGCGGAGTTACTCCCATACTACAATGAGCAGTTCTTC
TRBD1	TRBJ2-1	many	TRBV28	CASTTSVPGQGLF	TGTGCCAGCACCACCTCGGTACCGGGACAGGGGCTGTTC
-	TRBJ2-1	many	TRBV12-3/TRBV12-4	CASTGSSGNEQFF	TGTGCCAGCACAGGATCCTCAGGCAATGAGCAGTTCTTC
-	TRBJ2-2	-	TRBV19	CASSIVAQGTGELFF	TGTGCCAGTAGTATCGTCGCGCAGGGAACCGGGGAGCTGTTTTTT
-	TRBJ1-2	many	TRBV7-2	CASSAQGSSNYGYTF	TGTGCCAGCAGTGCCCAAGGAAGCTCTAACTATGGCTACACCTTC
TRBD2	TRBJ2-3	many	TRBV20-1	CRVPGLAGFTDTQYF	TGCAGGGTGCCGGGACTAGCGGGGTTCACAGATACGCAGTATTTT
-	TRBJ2-7	few	TRBV12-3/TRBV12-4	CASSFIGESSYEQYF	TGTGCCAGCAGTTTCATCGGTGAGAGCTCCTACGAGCAGTACTTC
TRBD2	TRBJ2-3	few	TRBV27	CASSSRLAGGRDTQYF	TGTGCCAGCAGTTCTAGACTAGCGGGGGGGAGGGATACGCAGTATTTT
-	TRBJ2-7	many	TRBV28	CASSLLMGGRIHEQYF	TGTGCCAGCAGTTTATTAATGGGGGGCAGAATCCACGAGCAGTACTTC
-	TRBJ1-1	many	TRBV10-3	CAISPNRAVAFRGNTEAFF	TGTGCCATCAGTCCAAACAGGGCCGTGGCCTTTCGGGGGAACACTGAAGCTTTCTTT
-	TRBJ1-1	few	TRBV7-8	CASSWVGVNTEAFF	TGTGCCAGCAGCTGGGTTGGGGTGAACACTGAAGCTTTCTTT
-	TRBJ2-5	many	TRBV6-2/TRBV6-3	CASSPSGHKRETQYF	TGTGCCAGCAGTCCCTCGGGACACAAAAGGGAGACCCAGTACTTC
-	TRBJ2-1	-	TRBV5-4	CASSLGGRLGPYNEQFF	TGTGCCAGCAGCTTGGGTGGGCGACTAGGCCCGTACAATGAGCAGTTCTTC
TRBD2	TRBJ2-1	few	TRBV10-3	CAISESERELYNEQFF	TGTGCCATCAGTGAGTCGGAGCGGGAGCTCTACAATGAGCAGTTCTTC
-	TRBJ2-5	many	TRBV20-1	CSARSSKETQYF	TGCAGTGCTAGGTCTAGTAAAGAGACCCAGTACTTC
TRBD2	TRBJ2-3	many	TRBV5-6	CASSATSYSTDTQYF	TGTGCCAGCAGCGCGACTAGCTATAGCACAGATACGCAGTATTTT
-	TRBJ2-3	-	TRBV19	CASRPVFFKNRTDTQYF	TGTGCCAGTCGACCTGTTTTTTTTAAAAATCGCACAGATACGCAGTATTTT